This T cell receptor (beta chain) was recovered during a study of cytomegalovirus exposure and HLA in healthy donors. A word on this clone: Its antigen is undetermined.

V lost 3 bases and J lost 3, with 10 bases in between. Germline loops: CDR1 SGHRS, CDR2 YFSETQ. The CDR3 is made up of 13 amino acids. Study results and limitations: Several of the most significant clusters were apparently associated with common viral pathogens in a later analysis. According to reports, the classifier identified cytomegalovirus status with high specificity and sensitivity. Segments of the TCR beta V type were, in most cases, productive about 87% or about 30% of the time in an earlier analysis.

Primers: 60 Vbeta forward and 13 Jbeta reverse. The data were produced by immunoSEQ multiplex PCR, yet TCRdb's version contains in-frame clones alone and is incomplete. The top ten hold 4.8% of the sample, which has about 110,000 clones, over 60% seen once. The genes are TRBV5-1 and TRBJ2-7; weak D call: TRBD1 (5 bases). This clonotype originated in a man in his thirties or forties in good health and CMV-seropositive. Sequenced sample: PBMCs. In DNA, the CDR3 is TGCGCCAGCAGCTCTCAGGGTAACTACGAGCAGTACTTC. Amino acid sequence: CASSSQGNYEQYF.